The rows below give T cell receptor beta chains drawn from one sample of a study of blood T cell repertoires in COVID-19. TCRdb's copy holds only in-frame clones and misses some; the assay was immunoSEQ multiplex PCR. The repertoire consists of about 200,000 clones, with roughly nine tenths occurring once and the leading ten covering approximately 7.6%. The specimen was PBMCs or T cells enriched from blood (not recorded which). Receptors were obtained from a woman aged 18-29 years who had recovered from COVID-19. Both conserved end residues are part of each CDR3. D genes are given only for firm matches. Clone size is shown for a subset of rows, as once, few, many or a class of expanded clone.

d_call j_call v_call clone_size cdr3_aa
. TRBJ2-1 TRBV6-2/TRBV6-3 few CASSFDAVYEQFF
. TRBJ2-3 TRBV24-1 once CATSDSPQGADTQYF
TRBD2 TRBJ2-2 TRBV7-9 . CASSSPGLAGGRGTGELFF
. TRBJ1-2 TRBV6-5 . CASTGVGYTF
. TRBJ1-1 TRBV28 . CASRDLNTEAFF
TRBD2 TRBJ2-3 TRBV5-4 . CASALAGLSTDTQYF
TRBD1 TRBJ2-2 TRBV5-1 . CASTRTGNTGELFF
. TRBJ1-1 TRBV6-5 . CASSYPQGNTEAFF
. TRBJ1-2 TRBV21-1 once CASISDRAFYGYTF
TRBD1 TRBJ1-6 TRBV10-1 once CASSESRGQGARNSPLHF
TRBD1 TRBJ1-2 TRBV30 . CAWSVWDRGLRGYTF
. TRBJ1-3 TRBV24-1 . CATSDPAGGGNTIYF
. TRBJ1-1 TRBV15 few CATSRNRDTEAFF
. TRBJ1-1 TRBV5-1 few CASIGAGHTEAFF
. TRBJ2-6 TRBV6-5 . CASSYASVSGANVLTF
TRBD1 TRBJ1-1 TRBV13 . CASSPGQGDYTEAFF
TRBD1 TRBJ2-7 TRBV28 . CASSLTTARGGYVNEQYF
. TRBJ1-2 TRBV12-3/TRBV12-4 . CASSNSWGYTF
. TRBJ2-2 TRBV30 . CAWSVGGTNTGELFF
. TRBJ2-7 TRBV6-5 . CASSYSVLGAREQYF
TRBD1 TRBJ2-7 TRBV10-1 . CASSTGTGGEQYF
TRBD1 TRBJ1-5 TRBV7-8 . CASSVRGQGVSNQPQHF
TRBD1 TRBJ1-6 TRBV28 . CASSPRGTGKSAENSPLHF
. TRBJ1-2 TRBV27 . CASSLGRQASHYGYTF
. TRBJ2-1 TRBV7-9 . CASSPQGTRANEQFF
. TRBJ1-5 TRBV18 . CASSLGIAISQPQHF
. TRBJ1-1 TRBV7-9 few CASSLESRSPLNTEAFF
. TRBJ2-6 TRBV30 . CAWSHYSGANVLTF
. TRBJ1-3 TRBV21-1 . CASSKIEQGRVTIYF
. TRBJ1-5 TRBV2 . CASSLNQPQHF
TRBD1 TRBJ1-1 TRBV2 once CASRLDRGPNTEAFF
. TRBJ1-3 TRBV4-1 . CASSQDGGAGNTIYF
TRBD2 TRBJ2-3 TRBV3-1/TRBV3-2 . CASSQQTGGAIADTQYF
. TRBJ2-7 TRBV4-1 . CASSQGPRGRLSYEQYF
TRBD1 TRBJ1-2 TRBV6-5 . CASSQKGQGFNGYTF
. TRBJ2-7 TRBV19 . CASSINPGYEQYF
TRBD1 TRBJ2-4 TRBV5-4 once CASSPPDRTRDIQYF
. TRBJ2-3 TRBV3-1/TRBV3-2 once CASSPSDDTQYF
. TRBJ2-4 TRBV7-2 few CASSLYQDPAIQYF
. TRBJ1-6 TRBV6-5 once CASRGGGTNSPLHF
TRBD1 TRBJ2-7 TRBV28 once CASRTGQLLYEQYF
. TRBJ2-2 TRBV3-1/TRBV3-2 . CASSILQGRTGELFF
. TRBJ1-6 TRBV7-6 . CASSLAEGSSSPLHF
. TRBJ1-2 TRBV2 . CASGGQTIYGYTF
. TRBJ2-1 TRBV30 . CAWSVRTAAYNEQFF
. TRBJ1-2 TRBV7-9 . CASSFHFRGNYGYTF
. TRBJ2-2 TRBV27 . CASSSGTGELFF
. TRBJ1-4 TRBV7-2 . CASSFGQGLNEKLFF
TRBD1 TRBJ1-3 TRBV11-2 . CASSLGQGNGNTIYF
TRBD1 TRBJ1-4 TRBV18 . CASSRDEGQGNEKLFF
TRBD1 TRBJ2-7 TRBV7-9 . CASKTGTGFEQYF
TRBD2 TRBJ2-3 TRBV4-2 few CASSLSGGAADTQYF
TRBD1 TRBJ2-1 TRBV10-3 . CAISESTGGRNEQFF
TRBD2 TRBJ2-7 TRBV7-9 . CASGPRPGGPPLSYEQYF
. TRBJ2-2 TRBV18 . CASSPPSVTGELFF
TRBD1 TRBJ2-7 TRBV27 . CASSSLTGVYEQYF
. TRBJ1-1 TRBV28 . CASSFSRKNTEAFF
TRBD1 TRBJ1-6 TRBV30 . CAWLRQGNSPLHF